Below are 20 T cell receptor beta chains sequenced from a single sample in a study of shared clonotypes between healthy human individuals. Assay: immunoSEQ multiplex PCR; the TCRdb copy retains only in-frame clones and omits some. Among 2,500,000 or so clones listed, roughly 90% were seen once. Sequenced input: naive CD4+ T cells from PBMCs. Subset denoted: CD45RA+ positively selected. These receptors came from a man aged 18-30 years in good health. Some clones in this sample may be carry-over from other donors' samples.

This clone was seen more than once but under ten times. CDR3 amino acids: CASSLRPKETEAFF. In DNA form, the CDR3 reads TGTGCCAGCAGTTTAAGACCGAAGGAAACTGAAGCTTTCTTT. This rearrangement joins TRBV28 to TRBJ1-1, with D unresolved. The CDR3 is 14 amino acids. Germline V gene sequence: CDR1 MDHEN, CDR2 SYDVKM. With 2 bases removed from V and 5 bases from J, the gap between germline ends came to 12 bases.

The J gene is TRBJ2-5, the V gene TRBV5-8; possible D gene TRBD1, 5 bases. V dropped 0 bases and J dropped 1 base, with 16 bases sitting between them. Germline lookup yields CDR1 SGHTS and CDR2 YDEGEE. The CDR3 totals 17 residues. The CDR3 loop reads CASSLEFGRVVQETQYF. For the CDR3, the DNA is TGTGCCAGCAGCTTGGAATTCGGCAGGGTGGTCCAAGAGACCCAGTACTTC.

The rearrangement links TRBV2 to TRBJ2-1; D unclear. Trimming took off 1 base at V and 0 bases at J, with 7 bases between the two ends. Looked up from germline, CDR1 is SNHLY and CDR2 is FYNNEI. CDR3 length equals 15 residues. The CDR3 here is CASSEDLGSYNEQFF. CDR3 nucleotides: TGTGCCAGCAGTGAAGACCTGGGCTCCTACAATGAGCAGTTCTTC. Combining the CDR3 with reference TRBV2 and TRBJ2-1 gives the whole variable domain EPEVTQTPSHQVTQMGQEVILRCVPISNHLYFYWYRQILGQKVEFLVSFYNNEISEKSEIFDDQFSVERPDGSNFTLKIRSTKLEDSAMYFCASSEDLGSYNEQFFGPGTRLTVL.

The chain couples TRBV15 to TRBJ2-1, with 9 bases aligning to TRBD1. There are 13 residues in the CDR3. Trimming took 3 bases from V and 11 from J; bases not matched to a gene: 5. Germline CDR1 reads LNHNV; CDR2 reads YYDKDF (reference sequence). CDR3 in amino acids: CATSSRTGDKQFF. The CDR3 nucleotides are TGTGCCACCAGCAGCCGGACAGGGGATAAGCAGTTCTTC.

In DNA form, the CDR3 reads TGTGCCAGCACCGAAGGGTTGAACACTGAAGCTTTCTTT. Residues: CASTEGLNTEAFF. The chain uses TRBV28 and TRBJ1-1, with D unresolved. Trimming stripped 7 bases from V and 0 bases from J, with 9 bases between. The V gene's germline CDR1 is MDHEN and CDR2 SYDVKM. The CDR3 covers 13 residues.

The chain has TRBV5-1 and TRBJ2-1; 9 nucleotides match TRBD2. Germline V CDR1 and CDR2: SGHRS, YFSETQ. With V trimmed by 7 bases and J by 4 bases, 3 bases remained unmatched. The CDR3 contains 13 residues. CDR3 nucleotides: TGCGCCAGCCGCGGGAGGGAGTACAATGAGCAGTTCTTC. Protein sequence: CASRGREYNEQFF.

The chain uses TRBV28 and TRBJ1-5; D not certain. V lost 6 bases to trimming and J lost 5 bases, with 11 bases between them. Germline CDR1 is MDHEN and CDR2 is SYDVKM. This CDR3 comprises 13 residues. The CDR3 region is CASSLPNYQPQHF. CDR3 sequence (DNA): TGTGCCAGCAGCCTACCTAACTATCAGCCCCAGCATTTT.

The V gene is TRBV14, the J gene TRBJ2-2, with TRBD2 identical over 14 bases. The J segment lost 4 bases and the V segment lost 0 bases, leaving 10 bases of the junction unmatched. There are 20 residues in the CDR3. The germline gives CDR1 SGHDN, CDR2 FVKESK. The CDR3 sequence: CASSQEGLAGGFLSTGELFF. The CDR3 DNA sequence: TGTGCCAGCAGCCAAGAAGGACTAGCGGGAGGATTTTTAAGCACCGGGGAGCTGTTTTTT.

The gene calls are TRBV9 and TRBJ2-2, with a possible D match to TRBD2 (6 bases). The CDR3 runs to 14 residues. V dropped 2 bases and J dropped 6 bases, with 11 bases sitting between them. Looked up from germline, CDR1 is SGDLS and CDR2 is YYNGEE. CDR3 residues: CASSVSGTPGELFF. The CDR3 coding sequence is TGTGCCAGCAGCGTTTCGGGGACTCCCGGGGAGCTGTTTTTT.

The sample holds a few counts of this clone. The chain joins TRBV9 to TRBJ2-7; 8 bases fit TRBD1. V gave up 4 bases and J gave up 5 bases; unmatched junction bases: 11. The CDR3 totals 15 residues. CDR1 is SGDLS and CDR2 is YYNGEE in the germline V gene. As DNA, the CDR3 is TGTGCCAGCAGCATCCGGACAGGGCCAGGGGACGAGCAGTACTTC. Translation: CASSIRTGPGDEQYF.

The count of this clone is one. The chain couples TRBV28 to TRBJ2-3; D call uncertain. This CDR3 is 13 amino acids long. Germline V gene sequence: CDR1 MDHEN, CDR2 SYDVKM. Trimming took off 7 bases at V and 6 bases at J, with 14 bases between the two ends. The CDR3 DNA follows: TGTGCCAGCAACTTAAACCCCGGGGATACGCAGTATTTT. Amino acids: CASNLNPGDTQYF.

The V call is TRBV7-9, the J call TRBJ2-5; 10 bases are a match to TRBD2. The ends lost 3 bases at V and 4 bases at J; junction bases unmatched: 2. This CDR3 comprises 14 residues. The V gene's germline CDR1 is SEHNR and CDR2 FQNEAQ (reference sequence). The chain's CDR3 is CASSFLAGGETQYF. The CDR3, as DNA: TGTGCCAGCAGCTTTTTAGCGGGAGGAGAGACCCAGTACTTC.

The chain links TRBV28 to TRBJ2-5; 10 nucleotides match TRBD1. TRBJ2-7 matches the DNA end more closely, so the J call is doubtful. This CDR3 spans 15 amino acids. Germline values: CDR1 MDHEN, CDR2 SYDVKM. The CDR3 bases are TGTGCCAGCAGTCGAGCTGGGACAGGGGAGTACGAGCAGTACTTC. Its protein is CASSRAGTGEYEQYF.

This sequence joins TRBV7-2 and TRBJ1-1; 11 bases agree with TRBD1. V lost 5 bases and J lost 3; bases outside the gene matches: 5. Germline V gene data show CDR1 as SGHTA and CDR2 as FQGNSA. The CDR3 extends over 15 amino acids. The CDR3 sequence is CASSPRTGGYTEAFF. CDR3 DNA: TGTGCCAGCAGCCCAAGGACAGGGGGCTACACTGAAGCTTTCTTT.

The chain has TRBV18 and TRBJ2-5, with TRBD2 as a possible D gene (5 bases). Germline assignment: CDR1 KGHSH and CDR2 LQKENI. This CDR3 has 16 amino acids. The V end was cut by 3 bases, the J end by 4 bases, with 18 bases between. CDR3 DNA sequence: TGTGCCAGCTCACCCCCTAGGCCCTCAGGAGGAGAGACCCAGTACTTC. Protein product: CASSPPRPSGGETQYF.

The rearrangement joins TRBV5-1 to TRBJ1-5; D remains ambiguous. Trimming removed 2 bases at V and 3 bases at J, with 15 bases between. CDR1 SGHRS and CDR2 YFSETQ come from the germline V gene. This CDR3 is 16 amino acids long. CDR3 bases: TGCGCCAGCAGCTTTGACCCGATCGACCCCAATCAGCCCCAGCATTTT. Its protein is CASSFDPIDPNQPQHF.

The chain uses TRBV28 and TRBJ1-2; D not resolved. Trimming took off 5 bases at V and 6 bases at J, with 7 bases between the two ends. Germline V gene sequence: CDR1 MDHEN, CDR2 SYDVKM. The CDR3 consists of 11 residues. CDR3 sequence reads: CASSNLHGYTF. CDR3 nucleotide sequence: TGTGCCAGCAGTAATTTGCATGGCTACACCTTC.

V and J are TRBV28 and TRBJ2-5, with TRBD1 identical over 9 bases. Looked up from germline, CDR1 is MDHEN and CDR2 is SYDVKM. The length of the CDR3 is 15 residues. The trim removed 5 bases at V and 5 bases at J, leaving 9 bases unmatched. The CDR3 bases are TGTGCCAGCAGTACCGGGACAGGGTCCAGGGAGACCCAGTACTTC. Translation gives CASSTGTGSRETQYF.

The rearrangement links TRBV4-1 to TRBJ1-2; no reliable D call. The CDR3 runs 13 residues. Deletions cut 2 bases from V and 6 bases from J, with 10 bases between. Germline V gives CDR1 MGHRA, CDR2 YSYEKL. The CDR3 sequence: CASSQPWANGYTF. The CDR3 DNA sequence: TGCGCCAGCAGCCAACCATGGGCCAATGGCTACACCTTC.

The chain employs TRBV6-5 and TRBJ2-7; 8 bases align to TRBD1. From germline, CDR1 is MNHEY and CDR2 SVGAGI. This CDR3 has 15 residues. With V trimmed by 2 bases and J by 6 bases, 9 bases remained unmatched. CDR3 nucleotides: TGTGCCAGCAGTTACAGGGGACAGGTCGTCTCCGAGCAGTACTTC. It yields the protein CASSYRGQVVSEQYF.